The sequence of this T cell receptor beta chain was determined in a study of cytomegalovirus exposure and HLA in healthy donors. Germline V gives CDR1 MRHNA, CDR2 SNTAGT. V lost 4 bases, J lost 6 bases, and 11 bases lay in between. CDR3 size: 13 residues. PCR used 60 Vbeta primers and 13 Jbeta primers. The data were produced by immunoSEQ multiplex PCR, yet TCRdb's version contains in-frame clones alone and is incomplete. Here the sample spans more than 55,000 clones, roughly 80% being singletons. The specimen was PBMCs. The receptor's source is a man under 40 in good health and CMV-seronegative. The rearrangement uses TRBV6-4 and TRBJ2-3; D ambiguous. CDR3: CASSGSRWDTQYF. CDR3 bases: TGTGCCAGCAGTGGGTCGAGGTGGGATACGCAGTATTTT.